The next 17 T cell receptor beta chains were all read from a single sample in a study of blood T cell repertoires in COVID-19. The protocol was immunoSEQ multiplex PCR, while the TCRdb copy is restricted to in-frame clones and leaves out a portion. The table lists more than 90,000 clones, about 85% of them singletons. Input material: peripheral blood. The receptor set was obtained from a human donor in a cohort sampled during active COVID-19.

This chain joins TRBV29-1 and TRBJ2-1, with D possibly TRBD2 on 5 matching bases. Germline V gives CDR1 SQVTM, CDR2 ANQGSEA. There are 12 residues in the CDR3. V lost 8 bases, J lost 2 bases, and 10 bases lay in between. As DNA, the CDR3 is TGCAGCCTCTTAGCGACCTACAATGAGCAGTTCTTC. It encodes CSLLATYNEQFF.

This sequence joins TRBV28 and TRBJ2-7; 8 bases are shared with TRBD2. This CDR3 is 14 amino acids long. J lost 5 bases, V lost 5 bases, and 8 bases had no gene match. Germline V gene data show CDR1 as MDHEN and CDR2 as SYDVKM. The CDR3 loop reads CASSQTSELDEQYF. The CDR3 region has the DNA TGTGCCAGCAGTCAGACTAGCGAACTGGACGAGCAGTACTTC.

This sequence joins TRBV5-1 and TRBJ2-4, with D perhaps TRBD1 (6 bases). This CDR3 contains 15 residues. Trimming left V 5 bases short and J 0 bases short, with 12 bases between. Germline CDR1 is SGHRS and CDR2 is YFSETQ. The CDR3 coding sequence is TGCGCCAGCAGGCTGGACAGCGTAGCCAAAAACATTCAGTACTTC. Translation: CASRLDSVAKNIQYF.

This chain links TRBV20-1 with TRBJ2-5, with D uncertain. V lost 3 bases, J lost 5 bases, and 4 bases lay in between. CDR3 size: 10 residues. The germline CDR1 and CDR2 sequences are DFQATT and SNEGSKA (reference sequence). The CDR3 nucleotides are TGCAGTGCTAGCGGGGAGACCCAGTACTTC. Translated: CSASGETQYF.

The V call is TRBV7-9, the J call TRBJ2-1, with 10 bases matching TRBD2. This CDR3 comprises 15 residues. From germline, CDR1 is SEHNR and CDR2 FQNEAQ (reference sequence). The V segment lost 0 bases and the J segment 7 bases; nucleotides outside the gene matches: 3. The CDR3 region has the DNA TGTGCCAGCAGCTTAGCTAGCGGGAGGAGAAATGAGCAGTTCTTC. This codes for CASSLASGRRNEQFF.

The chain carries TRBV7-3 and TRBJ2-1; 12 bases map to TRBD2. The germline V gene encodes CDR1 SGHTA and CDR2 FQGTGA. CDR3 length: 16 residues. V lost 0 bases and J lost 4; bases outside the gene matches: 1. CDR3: CASSLTGLAGYNEQFF. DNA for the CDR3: TGTGCCAGCAGCTTAACTGGACTAGCGGGATACAATGAGCAGTTCTTC.

The CDR3 region has the DNA TGTGCCATCAGTGATGCCGGGACTAGCCTCCCGGAGCTGTTTTTT. This sequence encodes CAISDAGTSLPELFF. The rearrangement joins TRBV10-3 to TRBJ2-2; 9 nucleotides align to TRBD2. Germline V gene lookup returns CDR1 ENHRY and CDR2 SYGVKD. The CDR3 covers 15 residues. Trimming cost V 3 bases and J 10 bases; bases outside gene matches: 9.

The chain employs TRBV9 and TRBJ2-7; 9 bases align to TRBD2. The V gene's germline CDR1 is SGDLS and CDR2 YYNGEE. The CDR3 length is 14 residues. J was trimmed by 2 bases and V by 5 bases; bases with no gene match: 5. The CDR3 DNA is TGTGCCAGCAGTCGTAGCGGGGGAGCCTACGAGCAGTACTTC. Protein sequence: CASSRSGGAYEQYF.

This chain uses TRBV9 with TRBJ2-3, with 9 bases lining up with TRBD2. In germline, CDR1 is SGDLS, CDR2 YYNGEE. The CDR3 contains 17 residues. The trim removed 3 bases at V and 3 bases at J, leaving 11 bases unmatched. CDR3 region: CASSAALGGRGTDTQYF. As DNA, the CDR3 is TGTGCCAGCAGCGCCGCCCTGGGCGGGAGGGGAACAGATACGCAGTATTTT.

CDR3 bases: TGTGCCAGCAGCGTTCTAGATGAGCAGTTCTTC. Encoded protein: CASSVLDEQFF. The genes are TRBV9 and TRBJ2-1; the D is unclear. The CDR3 contains 11 residues. V was clipped by 2 bases and J by 8 bases, with 5 bases between them. Per the germline V gene, CDR1 is SGDLS and CDR2 is YYNGEE.

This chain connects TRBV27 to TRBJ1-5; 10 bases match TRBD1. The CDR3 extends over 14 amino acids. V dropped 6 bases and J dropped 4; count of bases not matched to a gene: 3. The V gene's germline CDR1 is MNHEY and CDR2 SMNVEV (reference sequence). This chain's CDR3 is CASSWTGGNQPQHF. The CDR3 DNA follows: TGTGCCAGCAGCTGGACAGGGGGAAATCAGCCCCAGCATTTT.

The CDR3 DNA reads as TGTGCCAGCAGTTTTGCGGGAGGTAGAAATGAGCAGTTCTTC. It yields the protein CASSFAGGRNEQFF. The V and J genes are TRBV28 and TRBJ2-1; 8 bases fit TRBD2. V lost 3 bases and J lost 7; bases outside the gene matches: 5. CDR1 MDHEN and CDR2 SYDVKM come from the germline V gene. This CDR3 is built from 14 residues.

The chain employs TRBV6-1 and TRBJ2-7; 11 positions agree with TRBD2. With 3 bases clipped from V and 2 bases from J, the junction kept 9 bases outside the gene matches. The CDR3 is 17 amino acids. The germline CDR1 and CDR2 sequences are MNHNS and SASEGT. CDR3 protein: CASSEGLAGGRTYEQYF. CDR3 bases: TGTGCCAGCAGTGAGGGTCTAGCGGGGGGCCGCACCTACGAGCAGTACTTC.

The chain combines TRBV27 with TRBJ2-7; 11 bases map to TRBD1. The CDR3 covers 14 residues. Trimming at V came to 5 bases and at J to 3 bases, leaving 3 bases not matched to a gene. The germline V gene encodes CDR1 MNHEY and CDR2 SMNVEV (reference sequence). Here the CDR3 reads CASSGDRGNYEQYF. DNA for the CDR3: TGTGCCAGCAGTGGGGACAGGGGGAACTACGAGCAGTACTTC.

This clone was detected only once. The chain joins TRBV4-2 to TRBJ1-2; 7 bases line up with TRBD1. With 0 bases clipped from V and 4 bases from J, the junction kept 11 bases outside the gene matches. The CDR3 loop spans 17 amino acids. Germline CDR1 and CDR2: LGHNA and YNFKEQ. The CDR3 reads CASSQEGTATYRYGYTF. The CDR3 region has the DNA TGTGCCAGCAGCCAAGAGGGGACAGCTACCTACCGCTATGGCTACACCTTC.

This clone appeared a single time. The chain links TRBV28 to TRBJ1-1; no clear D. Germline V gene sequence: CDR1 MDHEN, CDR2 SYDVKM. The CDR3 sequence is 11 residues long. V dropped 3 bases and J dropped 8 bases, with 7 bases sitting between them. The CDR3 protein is CASSFKQEAFF. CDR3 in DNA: TGTGCCAGCAGTTTCAAACAGGAAGCTTTCTTT. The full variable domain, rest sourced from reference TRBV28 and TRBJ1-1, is DVKVTQSSRYLVKRTGEKVFLECVQDMDHENMFWYRQDPGLGLRLIYFSYDVKMKEKGDIPEGYSVSREKKERFSLILESASTNQTSMYLCASSFKQEAFFGQGTRLTVV.

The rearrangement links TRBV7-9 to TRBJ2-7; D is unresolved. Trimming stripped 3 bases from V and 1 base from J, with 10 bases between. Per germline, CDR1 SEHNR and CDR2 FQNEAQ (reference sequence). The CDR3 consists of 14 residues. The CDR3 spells CASSLKEKSYEQYF. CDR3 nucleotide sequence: TGTGCCAGCAGCTTGAAAGAGAAATCCTACGAGCAGTACTTC.